The 32 T cell receptor beta chains below all came from one sample that was sequenced in a study of cytomegalovirus exposure and HLA in healthy donors. PCR amplification relied on 60 Vbeta primers (plus 13 Jbeta primers). The table came from immunoSEQ multiplex PCR; TCRdb's copy has only in-frame clones and leaves some out. The table includes some 100,000 clones, 65% to 80% detected once. The sequenced sample was PBMCs. The receptor source for this set is a woman aged 65 to 85 in good health and CMV-seropositive.

The chain uses TRBV9 and TRBJ1-5, with 7 bases aligning to TRBD1. Germline assignment: CDR1 SGDLS and CDR2 YYNGEE. The CDR3 runs to 15 residues. The V segment lost 5 bases and the J segment 4 bases; nucleotides outside the gene matches: 9. This CDR3 is CASSTQGMVNQPQHF. The CDR3 DNA sequence: TGTGCCAGCAGTACACAGGGGATGGTTAATCAGCCCCAGCATTTT.

The chain has TRBV13 and TRBJ1-1; TRBD1 is a possible D gene (5 bases). The CDR3 spans 14 residues. V lost 3 bases and J lost 0, with 8 bases in between. Looked up from germline, CDR1 is PRHDT and CDR2 is FYEKMQ (reference sequence). This CDR3 reads CASSLRQLNTEAFF. In nucleotides, the CDR3 is TGTGCCAGCAGCTTGCGACAGCTGAACACTGAAGCTTTCTTT.

This chain joins TRBV7-6 and TRBJ2-2; no reliable D call. Germline V gene sequence: CDR1 SGHVS, CDR2 FNYEAQ. The ends were cut back, 1 base at V and 6 bases at J, with 18 bases in the middle. The CDR3 spans 17 residues. The CDR3 spells CASSLVPGPNSPGELFF. As DNA, the CDR3 is TGTGCCAGCAGCTTAGTTCCGGGTCCCAACTCCCCCGGGGAGCTGTTTTTT.

V is TRBV5-1 and J is TRBJ1-2, with D uncertain. The CDR3 contains 13 residues. The V end lost 4 bases, the J end lost 4 bases, and 11 bases lay between the germline ends. Germline V gene data show CDR1 as SGHRS and CDR2 as YFSETQ. CDR3 sequence: CASSAREGYGYTF. The DNA of the CDR3 is TGCGCCAGCAGCGCGAGGGAGGGCTATGGCTACACCTTC.

The chain is built from TRBV18 and TRBJ1-4; a weak D match, TRBD1 (5 bases). The CDR3 length is 13 residues. V dropped 2 bases and J dropped 6 bases, with 7 bases sitting between them. The V gene's germline CDR1 is KGHSH and CDR2 LQKENI. In nucleotides, the CDR3 is TGTGCCAGCTCACCAGGGGCGGATGAAAAACTGTTTTTT. This translates into CASSPGADEKLFF.

The count of this clone is one. This chain uses TRBV6-1 with TRBJ1-4; tentative D call: TRBD1 (6 bases). In germline, CDR1 is MNHNS, CDR2 SASEGT. Trimming left V 5 bases short and J 1 base short, with 11 bases between. The CDR3 is 15 residues long. In nucleotides, the CDR3 is TGTGCCAGCAGTAACGGACAGAGAACTAATGAAAAACTGTTTTTT. As protein: CASSNGQRTNEKLFF.

The rearrangement links TRBV19 to TRBJ1-5; TRBD1 is a possible D gene (6 bases). CDR1 is LNHDA and CDR2 is SQIVND in the germline V gene (reference sequence). The V and J ends lost 6 bases and 7 bases respectively, with 16 bases between them. The CDR3 extends over 14 amino acids. CDR3 in DNA: TGTGCCAGTAGGATAACAGGGTTAGTGCAGCCCCAGCATTTT. This codes for CASRITGLVQPQHF.

This clone was found once. V is TRBV28 and J is TRBJ2-5; TRBD2 aligns across 7 bases. The last part of the DNA fits TRBJ2-7 better; the J call may be wrong. There are 12 residues in the CDR3. Germline V lookup: CDR1 MDHEN, CDR2 SYDVKM. The CDR3 is CATGLVLAEQYF. The CDR3 region has the DNA TGTGCCACCGGACTAGTACTCGCCGAGCAGTACTTC.

The rearrangement joins TRBV29-1 to TRBJ1-4, with 7 bases matching TRBD1. CDR1 is SQVTM, CDR2 ANQGSEA, per germline. The CDR3 is 16 residues long. Trimming removed 6 bases from V and 0 bases from J; junction bases left unmatched: 10. The CDR3 sequence: CSVAAGQSATNEKLFF. The CDR3 DNA reads TGCAGCGTGGCGGCGGGACAGAGCGCAACTAATGAAAAACTGTTTTTT.

V is TRBV7-8 and J is TRBJ2-3, with D possibly TRBD1 on 5 matching bases. Germline assignment: CDR1 SGHVS and CDR2 FQNEAQ. This CDR3 spans 15 amino acids. Trimming stripped 4 bases from V and 5 bases from J, with 16 bases between. The CDR3 is CASSSAGRAQDTQYF. In DNA form, the CDR3 reads TGTGCCAGCAGCTCCGCCGGCAGGGCACAAGATACGCAGTATTTT.

The chain carries TRBV7-8 and TRBJ1-5; 7 bases agree with TRBD1. CDR1 is SGHVS, CDR2 FQNEAQ, per germline. CDR3 length equals 14 residues. Trimming cost V 5 bases and J 5 bases; bases outside gene matches: 6. The CDR3 loop is CASSGDSWDQPQHF. The CDR3 nucleotides are TGTGCCAGCAGCGGGGACAGTTGGGATCAGCCCCAGCATTTT.

The chain uses TRBV27 and TRBJ1-5, with 10 bases matching TRBD1. Germline assignment: CDR1 MNHEY and CDR2 SMNVEV (reference sequence). CDR3 length: 16 amino acids. J was trimmed by 5 bases and V by 6 bases; bases with no gene match: 10. CDR3 in DNA: TGTGCCAGCAGCGACTCTGGACAGGGGGGGGATCAGCCCCAGCATTTT. Its protein is CASSDSGQGGDQPQHF.

The V call is TRBV27, the J call TRBJ1-3; D not resolved. Trimming cost V 7 bases and J 0 bases, with 4 bases left between them. The CDR3 loop spans 12 amino acids. The germline gives CDR1 MNHEY, CDR2 SMNVEV (reference sequence). The CDR3 is CASISSGNTIYF. The CDR3 nucleotides read TGTGCCAGCATCAGCTCTGGAAACACCATATATTTT.

The chain joins TRBV28 to TRBJ2-7, with 7 bases identical to TRBD1. Trimming at V came to 7 bases and at J to 4 bases, leaving 10 bases not matched to a gene. This CDR3 spans 14 amino acids. Germline CDR1 reads MDHEN; CDR2 reads SYDVKM. CDR3 bases: TGTGCCAGCAAAACAGGGGCGTCCTTTTACGAGCAGTACTTC. Translation gives CASKTGASFYEQYF.

The chain carries TRBV11-2 and TRBJ2-7; weak D call: TRBD1 (6 bases). Germline lookup yields CDR1 SGHAT and CDR2 FQNNGV. This CDR3 spans 15 amino acids. Trimming removed 2 bases at V and 7 bases at J, with 18 bases between. The CDR3 region is CASSLRDTGFPEQYF. The CDR3 DNA is TGTGCCAGCAGCTTACGGGACACAGGCTTCCCGGAGCAGTACTTC.

The chain links TRBV6-1 to TRBJ2-1, with 12 bases identical to TRBD2. This CDR3 spans 17 amino acids. V lost 4 bases and J lost 7; bases outside the gene matches: 11. CDR1 and CDR2 (germline): MNHNS, SASEGT. The CDR3 DNA is TGTGCCAGCAGTGGCTCTACGCTAGCGGGAGGGCCGAATGAGCAGTTCTTC. Residues: CASSGSTLAGGPNEQFF.

The genes are TRBV7-2 and TRBJ2-4; 11 nucleotides agree with TRBD1. After removal of 0 bases from V and 1 base from J, the junction contained 14 bases not matched to a gene. The CDR3 loop spans 21 amino acids. Germline-derived CDR1 and CDR2 are SGHTA and FQGNSA. CDR3 loop: CASSLADPGQGVLAAKNIQYF. The CDR3 nucleotides are TGTGCCAGCAGCTTAGCGGACCCGGGACAGGGGGTTCTTGCGGCCAAAAACATTCAGTACTTC.

There are many counts of this clone. This chain uses TRBV11-2 with TRBJ2-1, with 7 positions matching TRBD2. The germline V gene has CDR1 SGHAT and CDR2 FQNNGV. The CDR3 covers 12 residues. V lost 4 bases, J lost 12 bases, and 6 bases stayed unmatched. CDR3 residues: CASSSQGGGQFF. The CDR3 DNA reads as TGTGCCAGCAGCTCCCAGGGCGGGGGGCAGTTCTTC.

The chain is built from TRBV2 and TRBJ2-5, with D unclear. V was clipped by 5 bases and J by 5 bases, with 12 bases between them. Germline V lookup: CDR1 SNHLY, CDR2 FYNNEI. The CDR3 is 13 amino acids. CDR3 in amino acids: CASSRTPEETQYF. CDR3 bases: TGTGCCAGCAGTCGTACGCCTGAGGAGACCCAGTACTTC.

This chain joins TRBV11-2 and TRBJ1-2; D is undetermined. Germline V gene data show CDR1 as SGHAT and CDR2 as FQNNGV. CDR3 size: 12 residues. With 5 bases removed from V and 5 bases from J, the gap between germline ends came to 9 bases. The CDR3, as DNA: TGTGCCAGCAGCGCTTATGAGTATGGCTACACCTTC. Its translation: CASSAYEYGYTF.

This clone occurred once. The V call is TRBV9, the J call TRBJ2-5; D may be TRBD2 (6 bases). With 0 bases removed from V and 3 bases from J, the gap between germline ends came to 6 bases. The CDR3 has 13 amino acids. Germline CDR1 is SGDLS and CDR2 is YYNGEE. CDR3 bases: TGTGCCAGCAGCGTAGGACTAGAAGAGACCCAGTACTTC. Amino acid sequence: CASSVGLEETQYF.

This sequence joins TRBV28 and TRBJ2-7; D remains ambiguous. The CDR3 extends over 11 amino acids. CDR1 is MDHEN, CDR2 SYDVKM, per germline. Trimming left V 4 bases short and J 4 bases short, with 5 bases between. Here the CDR3 reads CASSSGYEQYF. For the CDR3, the DNA is TGTGCCAGCAGTTCAGGTTACGAGCAGTACTTC.

The V gene is TRBV30, the J gene TRBJ1-5; the match to TRBD1 covers 7 bases. V dropped 3 bases and J dropped 3; count of bases not matched to a gene: 8. The CDR3 sequence is 15 residues long. The germline gives CDR1 GTSNPN, CDR2 SVGIG (reference sequence). The CDR3 nucleotides read TGTGCCTGGAGCCGCCCCGGGACAGTCAATCAGCCCCAGCATTTT. Its translation is CAWSRPGTVNQPQHF.

V is TRBV5-4 and J is TRBJ2-5; TRBD1 matches at 10 bases. The CDR3 runs 16 residues. Germline V CDR1 and CDR2: SGHNT, YYREEE (reference sequence). J was trimmed by 5 bases and V by 0 bases; bases with no gene match: 7. The CDR3, as DNA: TGTGCCAGCAGCTTGGGGGACAGGGGCTTTCGGGAGACCCAGTACTTC. Its protein is CASSLGDRGFRETQYF. Together with reference TRBV5-4 and TRBJ2-5, the CDR3 gives the full variable domain: ETGVTQSPTHLIKTRGQQVTLRCSSQSGHNTVSWYQQALGQGPQFIFQYYREEENGRGNFPPRFSGLQFPNYSSELNVNALELDDSALYLCASSLGDRGFRETQYFGPGTRLLVL.

The rearrangement joins TRBV19 to TRBJ2-1, with 8 bases identical to TRBD2. The CDR3 contains 16 residues. Germline V CDR1 and CDR2: LNHDA, SQIVND (reference sequence). V dropped 6 bases and J dropped 3; count of bases not matched to a gene: 10. This chain's CDR3 is CASSETAGEFYNEQFF. In DNA, the CDR3 is TGTGCCAGTAGCGAAACAGCGGGAGAGTTCTACAATGAGCAGTTCTTC.

The genes are TRBV6-1 and TRBJ1-6; D remains ambiguous. Germline V gene lookup returns CDR1 MNHNS and CDR2 SASEGT. This CDR3 spans 14 amino acids. V gave up 6 bases and J gave up 7 bases, with 13 bases separating them. Written as DNA, the CDR3 is TGTGCCAGCAGAGGAGGCAGGAAGAATTCACCCCTCCACTTT. Translation gives CASRGGRKNSPLHF.

The V call is TRBV13, the J call TRBJ2-7; 8 bases line up with TRBD2. Germline V gene lookup returns CDR1 PRHDT and CDR2 FYEKMQ (reference sequence). Trimming at V came to 0 bases and at J to 5 bases, leaving 9 bases not matched to a gene. This CDR3 is 16 amino acids long. The CDR3 sequence is CASSLGPGTRVHEQYF. The CDR3 DNA is TGTGCCAGCAGCTTAGGCCCCGGGACTAGGGTCCACGAGCAGTACTTC.

The rearrangement links TRBV6-5 to TRBJ2-1, with 11 nucleotides matching TRBD1. V dropped 8 bases and J dropped 9; count of bases not matched to a gene: 9. CDR3 length equals 14 residues. Germline CDR1 and CDR2: MNHEY and SVGAGI. Here the CDR3 DNA reads TGTGCCAGCCACAAGGACAGGGGGCTCGGTGAGCAGTTCTTC. Its translation: CASHKDRGLGEQFF.

The CDR3 loop reads CASSLYGRGGTEAFF. The DNA of the CDR3 is TGTGCCAGCAGTTTATACGGCAGGGGCGGCACTGAAGCTTTCTTT. This chain uses TRBV27 with TRBJ1-1, with D possibly matching TRBD1 (6 bases). Trimming stripped 1 base from V and 4 bases from J, with 13 bases between. The germline V gene has CDR1 MNHEY and CDR2 SMNVEV (reference sequence). This CDR3 is built from 15 residues.

The chain joins TRBV7-9 to TRBJ1-5; D ambiguous. This CDR3 region has 16 residues. The germline CDR1 and CDR2 sequences are SEHNR and FQNEAQ (reference sequence). V was pared by 4 bases and J by 0 bases, with 13 bases between. The CDR3 spells CASSSGEGDSNQPQHF. CDR3 bases: TGTGCCAGCAGCTCCGGCGAGGGAGATAGCAATCAGCCCCAGCATTTT.

The genes are TRBV29-1 and TRBJ1-1; 8 nucleotides match TRBD1. Losses at the gene ends were 7 bases for V and 0 bases for J; bases not matched to a gene: 10. Germline V CDR1 and CDR2: SQVTM, ANQGSEA. This CDR3 contains 15 residues. The chain's CDR3 is CSAGQGIYMNTEAFF. The CDR3 nucleotides are TGCAGCGCCGGACAGGGCATCTATATGAACACTGAAGCTTTCTTT.

The chain links TRBV9 to TRBJ1-1; D remains unclear. The germline gives CDR1 SGDLS, CDR2 YYNGEE. The V end was cut by 4 bases, the J end by 8 bases, with 15 bases between. CDR3 length: 13 residues. In nucleotides, the CDR3 is TGTGCCAGCAGCCTCACCGGGGTGACCGAAGCTTTCTTT. Amino acids: CASSLTGVTEAFF.